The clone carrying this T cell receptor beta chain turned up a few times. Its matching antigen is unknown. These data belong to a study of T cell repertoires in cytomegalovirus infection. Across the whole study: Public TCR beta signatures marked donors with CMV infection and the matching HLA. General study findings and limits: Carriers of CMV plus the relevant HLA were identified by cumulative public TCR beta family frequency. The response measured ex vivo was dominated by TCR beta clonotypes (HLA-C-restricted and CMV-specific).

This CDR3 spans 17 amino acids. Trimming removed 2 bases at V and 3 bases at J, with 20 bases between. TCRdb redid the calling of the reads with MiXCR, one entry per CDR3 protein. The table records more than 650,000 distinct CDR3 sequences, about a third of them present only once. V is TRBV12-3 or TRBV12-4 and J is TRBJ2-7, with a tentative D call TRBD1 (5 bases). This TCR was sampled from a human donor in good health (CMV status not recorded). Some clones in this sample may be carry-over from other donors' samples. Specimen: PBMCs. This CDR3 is CASSLTTSGLPHYEQYF. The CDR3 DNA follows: TGTGCCAGCAGTTTAACGACCTCAGGGCTACCTCACTACGAGCAGTACTTC.